This T cell receptor (beta chain) appears in the sequencing data of a study of human T cells and chemical hapten exposure. This clonotype was counted a few times. CDR1 and CDR2 from the germline V gene are MNHEY and SVGAGI. V shed 8 bases, J shed 1 base, and the junction held 10 bases outside the gene matches. There are 17 residues in the CDR3. MiXCR, run by TCRdb on the RACE reads, gives a single entry per CDR3 protein. The sample lists fewer than 350,000 distinct CDR3 sequences; just under 8% were seen once. Time point denoted: pre-sensitization, week 0. Treatment specified: therapeutic diphenylcyclopropenone sensitization with weekly scalp DPC.

The receptor comes from a man younger than 35 with alopecia areata. Some clones in this sample may be carry-over from other donors' samples. The J gene is TRBJ1-6, the V gene TRBV6-5; 8 nucleotides line up with TRBD1. This material consisted of whole blood, taken in connection with sensitization to the hapten diphenylcyclopropenone (DPC). The CDR3 DNA reads TGTGCCAGCCGGCGACAGGGGCTCGAGTCCTATAATTCACCCCTCCACTTT. Translation: CASRRQGLESYNSPLHF.